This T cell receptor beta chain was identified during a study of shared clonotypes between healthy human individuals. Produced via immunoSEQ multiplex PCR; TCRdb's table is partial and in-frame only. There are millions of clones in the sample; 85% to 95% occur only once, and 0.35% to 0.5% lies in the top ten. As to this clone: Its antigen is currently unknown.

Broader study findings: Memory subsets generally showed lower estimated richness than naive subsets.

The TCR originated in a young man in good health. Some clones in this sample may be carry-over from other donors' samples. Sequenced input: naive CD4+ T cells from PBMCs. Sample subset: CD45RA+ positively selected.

This chain's CDR3 is CSVETGILAGVGEQYF. DNA for the CDR3: TGCAGCGTTGAGACGGGGATACTAGCGGGAGTGGGCGAGCAGTACTTC. The chain uses TRBV29-1 and TRBJ2-7; TRBD2 matches at 11 bases. The length of the CDR3 is 16 residues. Looked up from germline, CDR1 is SQVTM and CDR2 is ANQGSEA. V lost 3 bases to trimming and J lost 6 bases; unmatched junction nucleotides: 13.